This TCR beta chain is drawn from a study of OX40 agonist ivuxolimab in advanced cancers. Study details: Dose-escalation patients' cancers were hepatocellular carcinoma, melanoma, renal cell or head and neck cancer.

In regard to this clone: Its antigen remains unidentified.

The assay was immunoSEQ multiplex PCR, and TCRdb's table has in-frame clones only and misses some. In the table there are roughly 76,000 clones, approximately 85% of which are singletons. Findings of the study overall: Within 6 weeks, CD4+ and CD8+ blood T cells expanded clonally at 0.1 to 3.0 mg/kg. Relative to CD4+ cells, CD8+ T cells on average had more expanded clones.

Germline trimming cut 2 bases from V and 5 bases from J; bases unmatched to any gene: 2. This CDR3 region has 14 residues. Looked up from germline, CDR1 is SGHRS and CDR2 is YFSETQ. Any history of autoimmune disease or systemic immunosuppression disqualified patients. This chain joins TRBV5-1 and TRBJ1-5, with 9 bases lining up with TRBD1. The sequencing used CD4+ or CD8+ T cells sorted from blood, collected in a trial of the OX40 agonist ivuxolimab. The receptor was isolated from an adult with an advanced solid tumor such as melanoma, head and neck, liver or kidney cancer. DNA for the CDR3: TGCGCCAGCAGCTTAGGACAGGGGCATCAGCCCCAGCATTTT. Residues: CASSLGQGHQPQHF.